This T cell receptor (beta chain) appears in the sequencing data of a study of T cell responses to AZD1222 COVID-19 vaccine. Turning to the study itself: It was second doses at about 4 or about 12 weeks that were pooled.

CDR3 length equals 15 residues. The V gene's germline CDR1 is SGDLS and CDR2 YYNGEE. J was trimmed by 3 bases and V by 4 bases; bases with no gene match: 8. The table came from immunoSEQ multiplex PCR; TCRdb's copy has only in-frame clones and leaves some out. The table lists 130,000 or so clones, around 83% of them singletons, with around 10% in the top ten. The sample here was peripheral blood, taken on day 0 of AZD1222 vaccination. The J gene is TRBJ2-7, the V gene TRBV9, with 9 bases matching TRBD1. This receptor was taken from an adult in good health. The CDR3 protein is CASSPGTGPHYEQYF. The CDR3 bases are TGTGCCAGCAGCCCTGGGACAGGGCCCCACTACGAGCAGTACTTC.